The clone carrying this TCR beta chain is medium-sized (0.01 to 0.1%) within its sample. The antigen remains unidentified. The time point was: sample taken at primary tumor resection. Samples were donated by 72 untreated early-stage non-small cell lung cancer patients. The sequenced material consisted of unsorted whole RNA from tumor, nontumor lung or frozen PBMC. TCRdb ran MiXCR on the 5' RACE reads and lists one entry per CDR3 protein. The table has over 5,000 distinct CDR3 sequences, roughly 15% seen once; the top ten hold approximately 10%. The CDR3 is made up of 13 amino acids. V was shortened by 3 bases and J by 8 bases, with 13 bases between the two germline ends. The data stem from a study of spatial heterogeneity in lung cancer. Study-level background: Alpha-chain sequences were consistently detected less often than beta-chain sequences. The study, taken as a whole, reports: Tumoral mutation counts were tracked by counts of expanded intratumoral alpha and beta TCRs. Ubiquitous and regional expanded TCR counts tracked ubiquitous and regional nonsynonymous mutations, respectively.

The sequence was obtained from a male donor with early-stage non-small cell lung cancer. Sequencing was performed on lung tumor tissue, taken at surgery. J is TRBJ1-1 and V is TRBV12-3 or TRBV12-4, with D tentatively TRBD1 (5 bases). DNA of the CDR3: TGTGCCAGCAGTTTGGGGGAAGGCGGAGAAGCTTTCTTT. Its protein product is CASSLGEGGEAFF.